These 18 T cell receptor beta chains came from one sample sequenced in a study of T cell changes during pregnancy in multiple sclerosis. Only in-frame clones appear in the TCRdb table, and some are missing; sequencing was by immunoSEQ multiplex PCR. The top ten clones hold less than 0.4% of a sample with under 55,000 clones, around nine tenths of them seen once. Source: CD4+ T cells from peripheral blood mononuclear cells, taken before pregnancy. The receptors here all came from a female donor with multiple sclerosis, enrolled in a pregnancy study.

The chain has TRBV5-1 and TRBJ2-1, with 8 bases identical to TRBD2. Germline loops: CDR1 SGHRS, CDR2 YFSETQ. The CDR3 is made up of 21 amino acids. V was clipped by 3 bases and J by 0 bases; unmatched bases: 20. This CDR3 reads CASSWTQGTSGDPPSYNEQFF. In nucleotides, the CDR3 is TGCGCCAGCAGCTGGACACAGGGTACTAGCGGAGACCCCCCCTCCTACAATGAGCAGTTCTTC.

The CDR3 spells CASSSSYEQYF. The DNA for the CDR3 is TGTGCCAGCAGCTCGTCCTACGAGCAGTACTTC. The chain joins TRBV5-6 to TRBJ2-7; D is unclear. Trimming pared 3 bases from V and 1 base from J, leaving 2 bases between. Germline lookup yields CDR1 SGHDT and CDR2 YYEEEE. The CDR3 runs to 11 residues. Supplemented by reference TRBV5-6 and TRBJ2-7, the full variable domain reads DAGVTQSPTHLIKTRGQQVTLRCSPKSGHDTVSWYQQALGQGPQFIFQYYEEEERQRGNFPDRFSGHQFPNYSSELNVNALLLGDSALYLCASSSSYEQYFGPGTRLTVT.

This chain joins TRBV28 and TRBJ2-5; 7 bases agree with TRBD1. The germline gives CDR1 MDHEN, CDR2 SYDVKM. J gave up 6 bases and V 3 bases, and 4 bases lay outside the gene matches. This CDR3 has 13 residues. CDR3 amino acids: CASSFDRAKTQYF. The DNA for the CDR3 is TGTGCCAGCAGTTTTGACAGGGCGAAGACCCAGTACTTC.

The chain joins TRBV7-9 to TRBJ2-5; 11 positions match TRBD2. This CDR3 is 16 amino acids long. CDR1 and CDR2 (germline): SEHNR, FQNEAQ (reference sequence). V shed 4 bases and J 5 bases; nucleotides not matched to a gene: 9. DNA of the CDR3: TGTGCCAGCAGCTCCCCGGGACTAGCGGCTCGGGAGACCCAGTACTTC. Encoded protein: CASSSPGLAARETQYF.

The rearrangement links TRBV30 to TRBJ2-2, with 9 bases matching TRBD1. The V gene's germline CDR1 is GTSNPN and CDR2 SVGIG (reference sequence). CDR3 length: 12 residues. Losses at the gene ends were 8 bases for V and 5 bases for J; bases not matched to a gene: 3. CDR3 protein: CAGQGRTGELFF. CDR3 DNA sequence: TGTGCCGGACAGGGGAGGACCGGGGAGCTGTTTTTT.

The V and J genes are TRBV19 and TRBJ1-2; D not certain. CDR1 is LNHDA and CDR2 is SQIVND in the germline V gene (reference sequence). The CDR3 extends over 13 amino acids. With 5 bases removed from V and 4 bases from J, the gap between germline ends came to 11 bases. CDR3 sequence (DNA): TGTGCCAGTAGTGACGGGGTCGGCTATGGCTACACCTTC. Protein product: CASSDGVGYGYTF.

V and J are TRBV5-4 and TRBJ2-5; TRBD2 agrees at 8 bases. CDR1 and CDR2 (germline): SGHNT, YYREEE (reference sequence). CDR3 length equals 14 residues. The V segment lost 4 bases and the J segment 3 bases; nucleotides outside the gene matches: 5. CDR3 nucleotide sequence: TGTGCCAGCAGCCTCGGGACTAGGAAAGAGACCCAGTACTTC. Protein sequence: CASSLGTRKETQYF. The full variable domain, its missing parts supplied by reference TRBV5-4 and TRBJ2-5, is ETGVTQSPTHLIKTRGQQVTLRCSSQSGHNTVSWYQQALGQGPQFIFQYYREEENGRGNFPPRFSGLQFPNYSSELNVNALELDDSALYLCASSLGTRKETQYFGPGTRLLVL.

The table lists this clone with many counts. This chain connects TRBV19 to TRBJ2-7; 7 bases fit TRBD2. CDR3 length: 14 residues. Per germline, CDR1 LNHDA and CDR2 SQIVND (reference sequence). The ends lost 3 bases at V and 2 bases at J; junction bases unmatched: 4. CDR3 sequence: CASSMGGPPYEQYF. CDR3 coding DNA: TGTGCCAGTAGTATGGGAGGGCCCCCCTACGAGCAGTACTTC.

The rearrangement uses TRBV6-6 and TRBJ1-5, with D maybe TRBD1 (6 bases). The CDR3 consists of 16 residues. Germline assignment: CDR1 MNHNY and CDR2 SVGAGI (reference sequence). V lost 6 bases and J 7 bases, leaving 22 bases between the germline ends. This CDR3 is CASSETRGQGLQPQHF. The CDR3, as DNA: TGTGCCAGCAGCGAAACCCGGGGCCAGGGGCTCCAGCCCCAGCATTTT.

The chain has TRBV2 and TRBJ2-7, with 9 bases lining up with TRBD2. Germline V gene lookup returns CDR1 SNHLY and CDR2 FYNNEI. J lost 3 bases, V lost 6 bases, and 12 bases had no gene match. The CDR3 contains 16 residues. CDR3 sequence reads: CASSDPSGAANYEQYF. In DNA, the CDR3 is TGTGCCAGCAGCGACCCTAGCGGGGCCGCGAACTACGAGCAGTACTTC.

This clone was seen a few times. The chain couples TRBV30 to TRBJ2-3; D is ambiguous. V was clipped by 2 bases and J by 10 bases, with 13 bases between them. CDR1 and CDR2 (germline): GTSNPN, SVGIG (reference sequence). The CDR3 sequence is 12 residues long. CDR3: CAWSQRQTPQYF. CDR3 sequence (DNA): TGTGCCTGGAGTCAAAGACAAACCCCGCAGTATTTT.

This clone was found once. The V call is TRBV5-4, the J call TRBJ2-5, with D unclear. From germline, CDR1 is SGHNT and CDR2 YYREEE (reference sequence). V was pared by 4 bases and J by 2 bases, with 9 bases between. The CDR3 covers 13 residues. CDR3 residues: CASSAATQETQYF. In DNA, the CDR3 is TGTGCCAGCAGCGCGGCCACTCAAGAGACCCAGTACTTC. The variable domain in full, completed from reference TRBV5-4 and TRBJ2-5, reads ETGVTQSPTHLIKTRGQQVTLRCSSQSGHNTVSWYQQALGQGPQFIFQYYREEENGRGNFPPRFSGLQFPNYSSELNVNALELDDSALYLCASSAATQETQYFGPGTRLLVL.

The CDR3 bases are TGCACCAGCAGCCAAGAATCTTCAGAGGACAGTAATGAAAAACTGTTTTTT. Amino acids: CTSSQESSEDSNEKLFF. This chain uses TRBV1 with TRBJ1-4; TRBD1 is the table's D call and was not checked against the DNA. TRBV1 is deemed a pseudogene. The length of the CDR3 is 17 residues.

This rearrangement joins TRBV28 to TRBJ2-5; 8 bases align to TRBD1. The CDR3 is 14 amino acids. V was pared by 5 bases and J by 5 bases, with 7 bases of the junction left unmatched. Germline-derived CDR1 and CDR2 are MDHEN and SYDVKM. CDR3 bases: TGTGCCAGCAGTACGACAGGGGACGAGGAGACCCAGTACTTC. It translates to CASSTTGDEETQYF.

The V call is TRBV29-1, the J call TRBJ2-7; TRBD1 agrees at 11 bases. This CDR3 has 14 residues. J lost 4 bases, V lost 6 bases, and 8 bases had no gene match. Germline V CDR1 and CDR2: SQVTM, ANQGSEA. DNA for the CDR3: TGCAGCGTACGACGGGACAGGGGGGCTTACGAGCAGTACTTC. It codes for CSVRRDRGAYEQYF.

CDR3 DNA sequence: TGCGCCAGCAGCTTGAATACGCGGCGGGAGCGGCCGTATGAGCAGTACTTC. Amino acid sequence: CASSLNTRRERPYEQYF. The gene calls are TRBV5-1 and TRBJ2-7, with TRBD2 matching 7 bases. Germline V gene lookup returns CDR1 SGHRS and CDR2 YFSETQ. V dropped 1 base and J dropped 7; count of bases not matched to a gene: 17. This CDR3 comprises 17 residues.

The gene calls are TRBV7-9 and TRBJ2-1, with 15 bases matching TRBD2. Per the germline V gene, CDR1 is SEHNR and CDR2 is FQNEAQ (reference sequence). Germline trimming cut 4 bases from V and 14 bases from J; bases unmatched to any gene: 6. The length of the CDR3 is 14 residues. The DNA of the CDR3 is TGTGCCAGCAGCTCGGGACTAGCGGGAGGTTCGGAGTTCTTC. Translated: CASSSGLAGGSEFF.

The CDR3, as DNA: TGCAGCGTTCCCCACGGGGGCTATGGCTACACCTTC. Translation: CSVPHGGYGYTF. The chain recombines TRBV29-1 with TRBJ1-2; D perhaps matches TRBD1 (5 bases). The CDR3 contains 12 residues. CDR1 SQVTM and CDR2 ANQGSEA come from the germline V gene. V dropped 5 bases and J dropped 4 bases, with 11 bases sitting between them.